The present T cell receptor beta chain was sequenced within a study of cytomegalovirus exposure and HLA in healthy donors. Looking at the study overall: Researchers previously reported finding more than 100 million unique TCR beta sequences from about 200 million T cells. Overall study findings and caveats: A later analysis, which compared TCR beta chains of equal frequency, found the HLA-associated ones more clonally expanded. The sole available immune exposure information was CMV serostatus.

The CDR3 is made up of 15 amino acids. The germline gives CDR1 SNHLY, CDR2 FYNNEI. V lost 6 bases to trimming and J lost 0 bases; unmatched junction nucleotides: 4. Comment on this clone: Antigen: not known.

The PCR used 60 Vbeta and 13 Jbeta primers. Clones were read by immunoSEQ multiplex PCR, and TCRdb kept only the in-frame ones, dropping some. The sample holds about 190,000 clones, 80% seen once. What was sequenced was PBMCs. J is TRBJ1-4 and V is TRBV2; 7 bases map to TRBD1. The origin of this receptor is a man aged 35-49 years in good health and CMV-seropositive. The CDR3 DNA sequence: TGTGCCAGCAGCCCTGGGACAGCAACTAATGAAAAACTGTTTTTT. This sequence encodes CASSPGTATNEKLFF.